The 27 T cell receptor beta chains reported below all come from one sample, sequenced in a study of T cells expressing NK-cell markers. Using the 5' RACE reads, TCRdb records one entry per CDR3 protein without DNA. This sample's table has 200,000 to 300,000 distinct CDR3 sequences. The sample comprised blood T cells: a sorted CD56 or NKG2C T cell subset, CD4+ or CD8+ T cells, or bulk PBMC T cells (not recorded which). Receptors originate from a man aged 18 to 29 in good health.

The CDR3 here is CASSRASSGIDTGELFF. This chain links TRBV19 with TRBJ2-2; TCRdb designates TRBD2, a call that cannot be tested without DNA. This CDR3 comprises 17 residues. Germline V gene lookup returns CDR1 LNHDA and CDR2 SQIVND (reference sequence).

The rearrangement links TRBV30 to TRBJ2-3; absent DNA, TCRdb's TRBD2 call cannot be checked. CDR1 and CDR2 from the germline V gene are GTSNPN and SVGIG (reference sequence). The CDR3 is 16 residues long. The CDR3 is CAWRSQGLAGTDTQYF.

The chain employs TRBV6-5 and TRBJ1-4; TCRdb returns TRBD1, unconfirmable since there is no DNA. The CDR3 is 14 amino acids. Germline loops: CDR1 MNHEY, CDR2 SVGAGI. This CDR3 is CASRAGQSNEKLFF.

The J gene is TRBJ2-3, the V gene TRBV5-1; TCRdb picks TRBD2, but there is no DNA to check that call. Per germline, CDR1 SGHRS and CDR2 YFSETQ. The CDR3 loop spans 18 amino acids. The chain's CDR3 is CASSLARGGDWSTDTQYF.

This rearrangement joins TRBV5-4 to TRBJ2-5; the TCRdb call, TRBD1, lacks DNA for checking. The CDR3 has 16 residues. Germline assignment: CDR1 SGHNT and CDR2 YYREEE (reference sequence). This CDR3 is CASSRQGMIGGETQYF.

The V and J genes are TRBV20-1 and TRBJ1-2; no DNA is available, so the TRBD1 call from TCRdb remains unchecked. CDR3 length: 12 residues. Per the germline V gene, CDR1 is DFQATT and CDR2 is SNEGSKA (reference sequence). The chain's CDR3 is CSARRGHYGYTF.

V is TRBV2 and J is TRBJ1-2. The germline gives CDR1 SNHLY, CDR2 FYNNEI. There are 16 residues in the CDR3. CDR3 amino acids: CASIKVGLEGSYGYTF.

The CDR3 loop reads CSARRPNNEQFF. J is TRBJ2-1 and V is TRBV20-1. Germline V gene lookup returns CDR1 DFQATT and CDR2 SNEGSKA (reference sequence). The CDR3 has 12 residues.

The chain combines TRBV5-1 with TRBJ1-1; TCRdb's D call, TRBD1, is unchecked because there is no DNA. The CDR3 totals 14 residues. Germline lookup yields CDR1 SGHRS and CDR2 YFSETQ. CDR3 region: CASSLGDGNTEAFF.

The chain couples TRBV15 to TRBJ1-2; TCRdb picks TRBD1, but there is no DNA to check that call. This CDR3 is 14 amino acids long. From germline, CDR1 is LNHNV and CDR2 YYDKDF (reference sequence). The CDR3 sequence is CATSGIQGEYGYTF. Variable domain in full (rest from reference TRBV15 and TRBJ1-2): DAMVIQNPRYQVTQFGKPVTLSCSQTLNHNVMYWYQQKSSQAPKLLFHYYDKDFNNEADTPDNFQSRRPNTSFCFLDIRSPGLGDTAMYLCATSGIQGEYGYTFGSGTRLTVV.

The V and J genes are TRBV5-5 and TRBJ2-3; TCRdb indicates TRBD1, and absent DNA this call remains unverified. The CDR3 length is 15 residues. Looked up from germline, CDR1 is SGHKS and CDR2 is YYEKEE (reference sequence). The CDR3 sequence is CASSHPPGGTDAQYF.

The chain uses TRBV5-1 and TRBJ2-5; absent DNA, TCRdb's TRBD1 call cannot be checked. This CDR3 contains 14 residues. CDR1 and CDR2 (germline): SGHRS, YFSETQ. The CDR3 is CASDRQGSGETQYF.

This CDR3 is CASSLAPDIYGYTF. The rearrangement uses TRBV7-9 and TRBJ1-2; absent DNA, TCRdb's TRBD1 call cannot be checked. The CDR3 covers 14 residues. From germline, CDR1 is SEHNR and CDR2 FQNEAQ (reference sequence).

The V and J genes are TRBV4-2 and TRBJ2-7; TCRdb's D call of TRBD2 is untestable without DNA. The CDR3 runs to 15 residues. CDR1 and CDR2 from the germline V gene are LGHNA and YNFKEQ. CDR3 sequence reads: CASSAETSGSYEQYF.

CDR3 amino acids: CASSLEGIGIGGYTF. The V call is TRBV7-6, the J call TRBJ1-2; TCRdb designates TRBD1, a call that cannot be tested without DNA. Germline V lookup: CDR1 SGHVS, CDR2 FNYEAQ. This CDR3 spans 15 amino acids.

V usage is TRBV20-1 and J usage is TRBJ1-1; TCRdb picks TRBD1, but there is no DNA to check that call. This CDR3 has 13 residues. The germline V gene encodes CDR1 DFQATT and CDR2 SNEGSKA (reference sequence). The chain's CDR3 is CSAILARKIEAFF.

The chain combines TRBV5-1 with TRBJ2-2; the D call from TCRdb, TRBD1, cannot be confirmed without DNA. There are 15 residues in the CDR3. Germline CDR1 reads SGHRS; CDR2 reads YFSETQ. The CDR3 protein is CASSLGGYRAGELFF.

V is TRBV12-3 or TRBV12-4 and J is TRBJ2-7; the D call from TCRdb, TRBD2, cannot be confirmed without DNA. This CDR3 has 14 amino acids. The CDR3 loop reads CASSPTLFSGGQYF.

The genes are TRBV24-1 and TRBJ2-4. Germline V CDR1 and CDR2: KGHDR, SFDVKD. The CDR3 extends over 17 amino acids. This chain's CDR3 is CATSDRQNSLAKNIQYF.

CDR3 residues: CANWDSNSPLHF. The V gene is TRBV19, the J gene TRBJ1-6; without DNA, the TCRdb call of TRBD1 cannot be checked. The CDR3 length is 12 residues. Germline V gene sequence: CDR1 LNHDA, CDR2 SQIVND (reference sequence). The complete variable domain, with remaining parts taken from reference TRBV19 and TRBJ1-6, reads DGGITQSPKYLFRKEGQNVTLSCEQNLNHDAMYWYRQDPGQGLRLIYYSQIVNDFQKGDIAEGYSVSREKKESFPLTVTSAQKNPTAFYLCANWDSNSPLHFGNGTRLTVT.

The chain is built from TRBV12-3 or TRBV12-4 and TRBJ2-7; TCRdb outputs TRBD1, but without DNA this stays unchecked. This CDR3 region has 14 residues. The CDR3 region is CASSPGQLPYEQYF.

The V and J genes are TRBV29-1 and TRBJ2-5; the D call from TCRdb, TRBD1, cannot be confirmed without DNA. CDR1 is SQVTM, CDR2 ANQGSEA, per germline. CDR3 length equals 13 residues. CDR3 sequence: CSAATGVAETQYF.

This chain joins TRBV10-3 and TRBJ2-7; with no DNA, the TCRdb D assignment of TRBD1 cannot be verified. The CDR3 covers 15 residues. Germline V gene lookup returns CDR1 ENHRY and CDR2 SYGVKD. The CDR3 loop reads CAISEPGGSSLEQYF.

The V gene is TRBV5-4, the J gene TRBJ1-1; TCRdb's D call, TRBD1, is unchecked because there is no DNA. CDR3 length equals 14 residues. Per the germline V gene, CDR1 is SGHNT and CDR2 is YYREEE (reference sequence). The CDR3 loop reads CASSKQGVNTEAFF.

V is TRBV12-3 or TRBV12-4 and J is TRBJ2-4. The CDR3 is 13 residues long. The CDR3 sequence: CASGIAGDYIQYF.

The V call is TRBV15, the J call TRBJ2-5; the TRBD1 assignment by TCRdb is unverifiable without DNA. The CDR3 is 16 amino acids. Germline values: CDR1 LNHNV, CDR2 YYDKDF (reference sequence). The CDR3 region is CATSPGPQPPQETQYF.

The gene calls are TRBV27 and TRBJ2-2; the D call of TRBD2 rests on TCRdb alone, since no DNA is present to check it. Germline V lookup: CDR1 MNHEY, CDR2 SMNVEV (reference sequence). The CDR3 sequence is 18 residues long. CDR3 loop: CASSRGPGQRVLPGELFF.